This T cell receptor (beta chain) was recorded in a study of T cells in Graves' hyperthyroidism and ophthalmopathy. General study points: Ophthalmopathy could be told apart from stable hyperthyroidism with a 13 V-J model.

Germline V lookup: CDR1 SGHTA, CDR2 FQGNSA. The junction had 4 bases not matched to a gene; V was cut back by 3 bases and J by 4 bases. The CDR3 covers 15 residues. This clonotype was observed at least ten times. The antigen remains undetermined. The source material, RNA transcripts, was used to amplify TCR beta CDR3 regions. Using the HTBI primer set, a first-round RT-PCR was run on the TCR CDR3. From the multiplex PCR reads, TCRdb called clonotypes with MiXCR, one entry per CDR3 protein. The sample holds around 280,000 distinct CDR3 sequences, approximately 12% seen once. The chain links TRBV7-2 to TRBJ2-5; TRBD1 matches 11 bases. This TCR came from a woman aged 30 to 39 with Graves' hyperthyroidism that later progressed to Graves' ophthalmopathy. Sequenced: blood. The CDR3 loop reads CASSLADRGRETQYF. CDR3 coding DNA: TGTGCCAGCAGCTTGGCGGACAGGGGGCGAGAGACCCAGTACTTC.